The clone carrying this T cell receptor (beta chain) was found once. These data belong to a study of blood T cell repertoires in COVID-19. Study summary: The United States, Italy and Spain provided the acute and convalescent COVID-19 samples. Nucleic acid was either cDNA or gDNA, and it came from T cells, B-cell-depleted T cells, or PBMCs.

In germline, CDR1 is SNHLY, CDR2 FYNNEI. The CDR3 contains 14 residues. The V gene end was trimmed by 6 bases and the J gene end by 4 bases; junction bases not matched to a gene: 7. A Seattle source enrolled patients during active infection and followed them longitudinally. Original methodology: Amplification with reference gene primers provided the estimates of nucleated cell counts. Method: immunoSEQ multiplex PCR; TCRdb's copy keeps in-frame clones and lacks some. V, J and clone size derive from that table, while D and trimming were established from the DNA sequence. Of roughly 230,000 clones detected, under 90% appear once; the ten largest clones hold over 9.5%.

The sequence was collected from a woman of 80 years or more with COVID-19, enrolled during active disease. The sample taken for sequencing was peripheral blood. This chain joins TRBV2 and TRBJ1-1; 8 bases map to TRBD1. Written as DNA, the CDR3 is TGTGCCAGCAGCGGACAGGGAAGGGGCACTGAAGCTTTCTTT. It codes for CASSGQGRGTEAFF.